This T cell receptor (beta chain) was observed in a study of blood T cell repertoires in COVID-19. At the level of the study: Sites in the United States, Italy and Spain provided acute and convalescent COVID-19 samples. Sources were T cells, B-cell-depleted T cells, or PBMCs; the material itself was cDNA or gDNA.

This clone was observed a few times. Sequencing used immunoSEQ multiplex PCR; TCRdb keeps in-frame clones, though not all of them. The sample lists a few hundred thousand clones, around nine tenths occurring once. V lost 3 bases and J lost 1; bases outside the gene matches: 12. Germline loops: CDR1 MGHRA, CDR2 YSYEKL. The CDR3 runs 19 residues. Seattle researchers signed up patients amid active infection and tracked them longitudinally. The receptor was isolated from a woman between 65 and 79 years old with COVID-19, enrolled during active disease. The sequencing input was peripheral blood. The rearrangement joins TRBV4-1 to TRBJ2-3; 11 nucleotides align to TRBD2. The CDR3 DNA reads as TGCGCCAGCAGCCAGACCGGACTGTTTAGCGGGGGGGGCACAGATACGCAGTATTTT. The encoded protein is CASSQTGLFSGGGTDTQYF.